This TCR beta chain emerged from a study of early T cells in non-severe SARS-CoV-2 infection. Study background: Chains from this unsorted whole-blood bulk RNA could not be paired.

After removal of 1 base from V and 12 bases from J, the junction contained 5 bases not matched to a gene. The germline CDR1 and CDR2 sequences are LGHDT and YNNKEL (reference sequence). This CDR3 comprises 13 residues. This clonotype has just a few counts. No antigen is known for it. Study-level results: Database matching using VDJdb favored anti-spike CD8 responses, with private and CD4 specificities left missing.

Molecules of cDNA were individually given unique molecular identifiers that were attached to them. TCRdb re-called the 5' RACE reads through MiXCR, storing one row per CDR3 protein. This table holds tens of thousands of distinct CDR3 sequences, approximately 13% found once. The receptor was derived from an adult who was a healthcare worker with PCR-confirmed SARS-CoV-2 infection or an uninfected control (not recorded which). The chain carries TRBV3-1 and TRBJ2-1; TRBD2 agrees at 8 bases. The sample taken for sequencing was whole blood. The DNA for the CDR3 is TGTGCCAGCAGCCAAGCCCGGGGGGGAACGCAGTTCTTC. Protein product: CASSQARGGTQFF.